This T cell receptor beta chain derives from a study of metastatic and nonmetastatic thyroid tumors. About the study: Repertoires from malignant and benign thyroid patients were compared across blood and tumor or nodule tissue.

Patients underwent thyroid surgery, and none had received any treatment before it. Original processing notes: It was from CDR3 differences across clinicopathological groups that a distant-metastasis classifier for papillary thyroid cancer was built. TCRdb reassembled clones from the PCR reads with MiXCR. The V and J calls were determined by TCRdb, not by the authors. The sample has about 16,000 clones, approximately 30% seen once. The receptor comes from a female donor with papillary thyroid cancer or a benign thyroid nodule (not recorded which). Some clones in this sample may be carry-over from other donors' samples. The sequencing input was adjacent normal tissue.

DNA for the CDR3: TGTGCCACCAGCACAAGAGGTGAAGATCAGCGTGGCTACACCTTC. Amino acid sequence: CATSTRGEDQRGYTF. The rearrangement uses TRBV15 and TRBJ1-2; D is uncertain. CDR1 and CDR2 from the germline V gene are LNHNV and YYDKDF (reference sequence). Trimming took off 4 bases at V and 7 bases at J, with 19 bases between the two ends. There are 15 residues in the CDR3.